A selection of T cell receptor beta chains follows, all from one sample in a study of T cell responses to AZD1222 COVID-19 vaccine. The repertoire was sequenced with immunoSEQ multiplex PCR; TCRdb's copy has only in-frame clones and lacks some. The sample shows some 140,000 clones, about 93% of them seen only once. This material consisted of peripheral blood, taken on day 0 of AZD1222 vaccination. The receptor source for this set is an adult in good health. Each CDR3 is given with its conserved first and last residue. A D gene is named only where the DNA matches it firmly. Rows give clone size only sometimes, using once, few, many, or a class for an expanded clone.

clone_size: -
d_call: -
j_call: TRBJ2-7
v_call: TRBV6-5
cdr3_length: 15
cdr3_aa: CASSPRVVTTYEQYF
cdr3_nt: TGTGCCAGCAGTCCCCGGGTGGTGACGACCTACGAGCAGTACTTC

clone_size: -
d_call: -
j_call: TRBJ2-1
v_call: TRBV27
cdr3_length: 13
cdr3_aa: CASSLGGLGEQFF
cdr3_nt: TGTGCCAGCAGTTTGGGGGGCTTAGGTGAGCAGTTCTTC

clone_size: -
d_call: -
j_call: TRBJ1-2
v_call: TRBV9
cdr3_length: 14
cdr3_aa: CASSVDGTLYGYTF
cdr3_nt: TGTGCCAGCAGCGTAGATGGGACCCTCTATGGCTACACCTTC

clone_size: -
d_call: TRBD1
j_call: TRBJ1-1
v_call: TRBV5-4
cdr3_length: 15
cdr3_aa: CASSRTTGGYTEAFF
cdr3_nt: TGTGCCAGCAGCAGAACCACAGGGGGATACACTGAAGCTTTCTTT

clone_size: -
d_call: -
j_call: TRBJ1-1
v_call: TRBV30
cdr3_length: 12
cdr3_aa: CAWTPLERAAFF
cdr3_nt: TGTGCCTGGACCCCCCTGGAACGGGCGGCTTTCTTT

clone_size: -
d_call: TRBD1
j_call: TRBJ2-2
v_call: TRBV28
cdr3_length: 15
cdr3_aa: CASSPGTAPAGELFF
cdr3_nt: TGTGCCAGCAGTCCCGGGACAGCCCCCGCCGGGGAGCTGTTTTTT

clone_size: once
d_call: -
j_call: TRBJ2-2
v_call: TRBV2
cdr3_length: 15
cdr3_aa: CARGQSDTGTGELFF
cdr3_nt: TGTGCCAGAGGACAGTCCGATACGGGAACCGGGGAGCTGTTTTTT

clone_size: -
d_call: -
j_call: TRBJ1-1
v_call: TRBV2
cdr3_length: 14
cdr3_aa: CASSWAPGNTEAFF
cdr3_nt: TGTGCCAGCAGTTGGGCCCCAGGGAACACTGAAGCTTTCTTT

clone_size: -
d_call: TRBD1
j_call: TRBJ1-3
v_call: TRBV19
cdr3_length: 15
cdr3_aa: CASSPLQGTGNTIYF
cdr3_nt: TGTGCCAGTAGTCCTTTACAGGGGACTGGAAACACCATATATTTT

clone_size: -
d_call: -
j_call: TRBJ2-1
v_call: TRBV5-1
cdr3_length: 15
cdr3_aa: CASSLESDSYNEQFF
cdr3_nt: TGCGCCAGCAGCTTGGAGAGCGATTCCTACAATGAGCAGTTCTTC

clone_size: -
d_call: -
j_call: TRBJ1-2
v_call: TRBV27
cdr3_length: 13
cdr3_aa: CASSPPGRRGYTF
cdr3_nt: TGTGCCAGCAGTCCCCCAGGGCGGAGAGGCTACACCTTC

clone_size: -
d_call: TRBD1
j_call: TRBJ2-7
v_call: TRBV30
cdr3_length: 16
cdr3_aa: CAWSTAGGSLGHEQYF
cdr3_nt: TGTGCCTGGAGTACAGCAGGGGGATCGTTAGGTCACGAGCAGTACTTC

clone_size: -
d_call: -
j_call: TRBJ1-4
v_call: TRBV9
cdr3_length: 13
cdr3_aa: CASSVDNREKLFF
cdr3_nt: TGTGCCAGCAGCGTAGATAACAGGGAAAAACTGTTTTTT

clone_size: once
d_call: -
j_call: TRBJ1-5
v_call: TRBV19
cdr3_length: 13
cdr3_aa: CASSIFGGKPQHF
cdr3_nt: TGTGCCAGTAGTATCTTTGGGGGAAAGCCCCAGCATTTT

clone_size: once
d_call: -
j_call: TRBJ1-5
v_call: TRBV12-3/TRBV12-4
cdr3_length: 12
cdr3_aa: CASSPGTQPQHF
cdr3_nt: TGTGCCAGCAGCCCTGGGACACAGCCCCAGCATTTT

clone_size: once
d_call: -
j_call: TRBJ1-2
v_call: TRBV3-1/TRBV3-2
cdr3_length: 13
cdr3_aa: CASSKGVRDGYTF
cdr3_nt: TGTGCCAGCAGTAAAGGGGTTAGGGATGGCTACACCTTC

clone_size: -
d_call: -
j_call: TRBJ1-1
v_call: TRBV7-8
cdr3_length: 14
cdr3_aa: CASSGGAQASEAFF
cdr3_nt: TGTGCCAGCAGTGGAGGCGCCCAGGCAAGTGAAGCTTTCTTT

clone_size: -
d_call: -
j_call: TRBJ1-2
v_call: TRBV7-3
cdr3_length: 15
cdr3_aa: CASSLTHSASYGYTF
cdr3_nt: TGTGCCAGCAGCTTAACGCATTCGGCCTCCTATGGCTACACCTTC

clone_size: once
d_call: -
j_call: TRBJ1-2
v_call: TRBV7-2
cdr3_length: 15
cdr3_aa: CASSLISFGGRGYTF
cdr3_nt: TGTGCCAGCAGCTTGATTTCCTTCGGCGGACGTGGCTACACCTTC

clone_size: -
d_call: -
j_call: TRBJ2-6
v_call: TRBV30
cdr3_length: 12
cdr3_aa: CAISSGANVLTF
cdr3_nt: TGTGCCATCTCATCTGGGGCCAACGTCCTGACTTTC

clone_size: -
d_call: -
j_call: TRBJ2-7
v_call: TRBV5-6
cdr3_length: 14
cdr3_aa: CASSLREWPYEQYF
cdr3_nt: TGTGCCAGCAGCTTACGGGAGTGGCCCTACGAGCAGTACTTC

clone_size: -
d_call: -
j_call: TRBJ1-1
v_call: TRBV3-1/TRBV3-2
cdr3_length: 13
cdr3_aa: CASSQEEGFEAFF
cdr3_nt: TGTGCCAGCAGCCAAGAGGAGGGATTTGAAGCTTTTTTT

clone_size: -
d_call: -
j_call: TRBJ2-2
v_call: TRBV6-4
cdr3_length: 11
cdr3_aa: CASRSTGELFF
cdr3_nt: TGTGCCAGCAGGAGCACCGGGGAGCTGTTTTTT